The subject of this entry is one T cell receptor (beta chain). The antigen remains unidentified. Full-length variable regions came from constant-region reverse primers plus semi-nested Nested Universal Primer A PCR. TCRdb recomputed calls from the 5' RACE reads with MiXCR, one row per CDR3 protein. This sample has fewer than 8,500 distinct CDR3 sequences, with 68% found just once. Overall study results and limits: Greatest tumor Treg TCR overlap was with tumor naive CD4+ cells. In terms of TCR gene usage, tumor memory CD4+ T cells clustered together with blood and lymph node memory CD4+ cells, as well as with lymph node naive CD4+ cells.

Germline-derived CDR1 and CDR2 are SGHAT and FQNNGV. Trimming took 4 bases from V and 2 from J, leaving 18 bases between them. The CDR3 contains 17 residues. Purified naive CD4+ T cells were depleted of CD25+ Tregs. This chain links TRBV11-2 with TRBJ2-1, with D uncertain. The clonotype originates from a female donor with breast cancer. Sequencing used tumor-infiltrating naive CD4+ T cells sorted from the breast tumor. Subset denoted: naive CD4+ T cells, CD4+CD45RA+CD25-. CDR3 sequence (DNA): TGTGCCAGCAGCTCCACGGCCGGCCCAGCCACCTACAATGAGCAGTTCTTC. This encodes CASSSTAGPATYNEQFF.